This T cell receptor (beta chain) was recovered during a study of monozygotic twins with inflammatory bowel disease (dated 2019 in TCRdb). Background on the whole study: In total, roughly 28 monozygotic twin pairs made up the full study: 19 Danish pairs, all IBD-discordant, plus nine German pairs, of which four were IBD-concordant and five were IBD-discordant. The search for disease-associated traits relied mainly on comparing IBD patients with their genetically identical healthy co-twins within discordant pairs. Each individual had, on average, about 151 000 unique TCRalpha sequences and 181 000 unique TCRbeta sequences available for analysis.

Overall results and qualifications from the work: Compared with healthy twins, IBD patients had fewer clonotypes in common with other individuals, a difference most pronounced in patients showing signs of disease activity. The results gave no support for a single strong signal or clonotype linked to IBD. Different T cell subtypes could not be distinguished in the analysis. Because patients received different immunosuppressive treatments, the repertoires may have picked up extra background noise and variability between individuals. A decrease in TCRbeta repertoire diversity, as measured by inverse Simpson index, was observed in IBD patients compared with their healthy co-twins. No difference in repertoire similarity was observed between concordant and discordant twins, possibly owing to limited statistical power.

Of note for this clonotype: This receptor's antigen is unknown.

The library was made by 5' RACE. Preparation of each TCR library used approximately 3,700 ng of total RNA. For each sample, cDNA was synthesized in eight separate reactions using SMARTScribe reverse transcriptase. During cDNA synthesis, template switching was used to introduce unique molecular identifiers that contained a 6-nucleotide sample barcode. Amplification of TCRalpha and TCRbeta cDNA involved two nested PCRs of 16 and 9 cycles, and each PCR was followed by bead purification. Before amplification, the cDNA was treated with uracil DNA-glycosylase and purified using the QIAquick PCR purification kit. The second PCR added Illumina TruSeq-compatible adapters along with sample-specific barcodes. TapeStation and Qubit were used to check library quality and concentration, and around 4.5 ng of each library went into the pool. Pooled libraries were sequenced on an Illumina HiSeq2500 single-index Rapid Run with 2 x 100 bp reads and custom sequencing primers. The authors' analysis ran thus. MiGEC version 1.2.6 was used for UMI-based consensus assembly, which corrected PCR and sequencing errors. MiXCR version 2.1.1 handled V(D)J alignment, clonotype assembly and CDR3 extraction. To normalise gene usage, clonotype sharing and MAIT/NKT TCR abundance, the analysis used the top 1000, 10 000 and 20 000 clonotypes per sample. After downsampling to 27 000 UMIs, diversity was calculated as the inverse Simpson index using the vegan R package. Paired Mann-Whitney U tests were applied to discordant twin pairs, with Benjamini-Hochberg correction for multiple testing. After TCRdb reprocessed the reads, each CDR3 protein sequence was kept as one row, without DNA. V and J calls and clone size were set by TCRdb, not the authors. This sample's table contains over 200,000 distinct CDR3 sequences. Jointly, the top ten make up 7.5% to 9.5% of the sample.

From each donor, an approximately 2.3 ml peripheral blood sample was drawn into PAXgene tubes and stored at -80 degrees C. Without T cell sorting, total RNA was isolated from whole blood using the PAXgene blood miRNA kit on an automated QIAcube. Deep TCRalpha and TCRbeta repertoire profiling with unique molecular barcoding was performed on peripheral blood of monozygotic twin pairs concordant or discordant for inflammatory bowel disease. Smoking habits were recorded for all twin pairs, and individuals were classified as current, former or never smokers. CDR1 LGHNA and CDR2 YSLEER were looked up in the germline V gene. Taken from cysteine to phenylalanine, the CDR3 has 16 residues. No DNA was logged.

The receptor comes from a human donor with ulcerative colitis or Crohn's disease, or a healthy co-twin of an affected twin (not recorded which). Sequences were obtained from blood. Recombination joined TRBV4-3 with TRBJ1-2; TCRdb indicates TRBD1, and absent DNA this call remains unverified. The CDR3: CASSQDLTGTGYGYTF.